Described below is a single T cell receptor (beta chain) sequence and its context. The data were produced by immunoSEQ multiplex PCR, yet TCRdb's version contains in-frame clones alone and is incomplete. Here the sample spans 230,000 or so clones, around 88% being singletons. V lost 3 bases, J lost 9 bases, and 12 bases lay in between. Germline CDR1 is LGHDT and CDR2 is YNNKEL (reference sequence). The CDR3 contains 14 residues. The sample belongs to a study of blood T cell repertoires in COVID-19. This sequence joins TRBV3-1 (or the pseudogene TRBV3-2) and TRBJ1-6; TRBD1 is a possible D gene (5 bases). Sequenced material: peripheral blood. This clonotype originated in a middle-aged man with active or convalescent COVID-19. The CDR3 bases are TGTGCCAGCAGCCAGAACGGGGGGGTTTCACCCCTCCACTTT. Its translation: CASSQNGGVSPLHF.